This TCR beta chain was obtained from a study of T cell responses to AZD1222 COVID-19 vaccine. Looking at the study overall: Doses given second, at about 4 or about 12 weeks, were pooled. Findings and caveats of the study: There were vaccine-associated CD4 TCRs across spike, dominant at 160-218 and 743-854. Nearly half of spike-specific TCRs reportedly target unmutated variant regions. White British donors predominated, females outnumbered males, and clonal diversity was possibly underestimated.

TCRdb's table, derived via immunoSEQ multiplex PCR, lists solely in-frame clones and lacks some. The sample consists of nearly 80,000 clones, approximately 80% of them appearing once. CDR3 length: 13 amino acids. Germline assignment: CDR1 SGHTA and CDR2 FQGNSA. V gave up 2 bases and J gave up 6 bases, with 8 bases separating them. About this clone: What it recognizes is unknown.

This sequence was found in an adult in good health. V gene TRBV7-2 combines with J gene TRBJ1-5; possible D gene TRBD1, 5 bases. The source material was peripheral blood, sampled on day 0 of AZD1222 vaccination. The CDR3 nucleotides are TGTGCCAGCAGCTTACAGGGAACTCAGCCCCAGCATTTT. It yields the protein CASSLQGTQPQHF.